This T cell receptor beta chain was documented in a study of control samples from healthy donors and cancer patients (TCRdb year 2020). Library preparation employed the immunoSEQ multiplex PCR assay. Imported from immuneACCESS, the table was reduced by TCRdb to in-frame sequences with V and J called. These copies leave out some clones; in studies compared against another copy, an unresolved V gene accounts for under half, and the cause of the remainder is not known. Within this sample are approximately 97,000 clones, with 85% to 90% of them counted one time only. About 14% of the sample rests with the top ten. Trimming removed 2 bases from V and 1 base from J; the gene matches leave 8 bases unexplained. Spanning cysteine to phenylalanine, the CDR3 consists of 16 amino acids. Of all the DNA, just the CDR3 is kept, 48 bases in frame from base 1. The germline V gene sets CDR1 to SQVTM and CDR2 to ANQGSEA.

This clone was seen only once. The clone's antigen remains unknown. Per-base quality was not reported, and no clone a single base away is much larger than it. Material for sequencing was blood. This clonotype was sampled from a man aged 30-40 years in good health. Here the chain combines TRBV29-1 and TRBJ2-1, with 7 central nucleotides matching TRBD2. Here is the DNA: TGCAGCGTTGAAAGGCCACCGGGGGGTTCCTACAATGAGCAGTTCTTC. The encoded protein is CSVERPPGGSYNEQFF.